This T cell receptor (beta chain) was profiled in a study of blood T cell repertoires in COVID-19. Germline V gene lookup returns CDR1 PRHDT and CDR2 FYEKMQ (reference sequence). The CDR3 consists of 16 residues. Unmatched junction bases numbered 7, after V lost 1 base and J lost 3 bases. Produced via immunoSEQ multiplex PCR; TCRdb's table is partial and in-frame only. The repertoire holds 210,000 or so clones, with almost 85% as singletons. The chain carries TRBV13 and TRBJ2-7, with 9 bases that match TRBD2. This clonotype was obtained from a woman between 65 and 79 years old with active or convalescent COVID-19. Sequencing was performed on peripheral blood. CDR3 loop: CASSLARGSGSYEQYF. CDR3 nucleotide sequence: TGTGCCAGCAGCTTAGCTCGGGGTAGCGGGAGCTACGAGCAGTACTTC. Full variable domain (rest looked up from reference TRBV13 and TRBJ2-7): AAGVIQSPRHLIKEKRETATLKCYPIPRHDTVYWYQQGPGQDPQFLISFYEKMQSDKGSIPDRFSAQQFSDYHSELNMSSLELGDSALYFCASSLARGSGSYEQYFGPGTRLTVT.